This TCR beta chain derives from a study of blood T cell repertoires in COVID-19. In germline, CDR1 is SNHLY, CDR2 FYNNEI. The CDR3 spans 13 residues. The V and J ends lost 5 bases and 5 bases, in that order; junction bases with no gene match: 6. Seattle patient enrollment occurred during active infection, with longitudinal follow-up thereafter. This clone was seen only a few times. Original methodology: Cell counts per sample came from amplifying reference gene primers. TCRdb keeps only in-frame clones here, not all; method: immunoSEQ multiplex PCR. V and J calls and clone size are as listed in that table; D and trimming were resolved from the DNA. The data contain some 360,000 clones, more than 75% of them singletons.

The V and J genes are TRBV2 and TRBJ2-7; TRBD1 matches 7 bases. The sample taken for sequencing was peripheral blood. The source of this sequence is a woman aged 60-70 years with COVID-19, enrolled during active disease. CDR3 coding DNA: TGTGCCAGCAGTCCGACAGGGCGGCACGAGCAGTACTTC. Translation: CASSPTGRHEQYF.